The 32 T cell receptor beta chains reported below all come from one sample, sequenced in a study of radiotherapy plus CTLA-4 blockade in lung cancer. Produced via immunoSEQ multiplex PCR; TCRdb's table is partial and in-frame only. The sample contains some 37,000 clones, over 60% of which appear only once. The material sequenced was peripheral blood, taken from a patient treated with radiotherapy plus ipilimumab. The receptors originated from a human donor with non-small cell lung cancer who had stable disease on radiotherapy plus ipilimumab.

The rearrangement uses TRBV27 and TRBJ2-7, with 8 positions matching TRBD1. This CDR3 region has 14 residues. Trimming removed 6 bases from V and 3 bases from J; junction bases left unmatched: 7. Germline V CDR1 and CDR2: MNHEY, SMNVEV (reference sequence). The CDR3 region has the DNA TGTGCCAGCAGAGAGGGACAGGTGAGCTACGAGCAGTACTTC. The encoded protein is CASREGQVSYEQYF.

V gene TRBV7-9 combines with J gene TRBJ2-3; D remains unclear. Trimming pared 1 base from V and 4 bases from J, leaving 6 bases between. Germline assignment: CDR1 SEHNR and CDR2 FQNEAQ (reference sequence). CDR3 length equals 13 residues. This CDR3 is CASSLVVADTQYF. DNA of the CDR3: TGTGCCAGCAGCTTAGTCGTCGCAGATACGCAGTATTTT.

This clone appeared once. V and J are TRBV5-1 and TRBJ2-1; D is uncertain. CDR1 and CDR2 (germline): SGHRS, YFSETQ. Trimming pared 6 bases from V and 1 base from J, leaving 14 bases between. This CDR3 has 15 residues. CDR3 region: CASKLRGVSYNEQFF. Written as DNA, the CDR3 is TGCGCCAGCAAATTACGAGGAGTTTCCTACAATGAGCAGTTCTTC. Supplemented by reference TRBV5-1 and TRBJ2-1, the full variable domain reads KAGVTQTPRYLIKTRGQQVTLSCSPISGHRSVSWYQQTPGQGLQFLFEYFSETQRNKGNFPGRFSGRQFSNSRSEMNVSTLELGDSALYLCASKLRGVSYNEQFFGPGTRLTVL.

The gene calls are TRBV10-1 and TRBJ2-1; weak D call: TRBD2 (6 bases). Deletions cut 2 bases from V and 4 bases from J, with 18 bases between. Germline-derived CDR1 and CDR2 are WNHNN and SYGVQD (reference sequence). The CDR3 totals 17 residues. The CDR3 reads CASSEDGRLRPYNEQFF. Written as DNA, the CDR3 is TGCGCCAGCAGTGAGGACGGGAGATTGAGGCCTTACAATGAGCAGTTCTTC.

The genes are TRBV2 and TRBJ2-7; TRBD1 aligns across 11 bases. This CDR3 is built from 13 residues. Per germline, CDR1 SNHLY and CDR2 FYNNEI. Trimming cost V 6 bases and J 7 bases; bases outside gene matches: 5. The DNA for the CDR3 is TGTGCCAGCAGCCGGGACAGGGGGAATGAGCAGTACTTC. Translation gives CASSRDRGNEQYF.

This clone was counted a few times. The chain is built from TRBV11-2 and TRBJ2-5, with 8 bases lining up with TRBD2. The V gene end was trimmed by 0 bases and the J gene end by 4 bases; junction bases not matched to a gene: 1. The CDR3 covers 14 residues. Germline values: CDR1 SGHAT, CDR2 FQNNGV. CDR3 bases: TGTGCCAGCAGCTTAGATGGACTAGCAGAGACCCAGTACTTC. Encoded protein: CASSLDGLAETQYF.

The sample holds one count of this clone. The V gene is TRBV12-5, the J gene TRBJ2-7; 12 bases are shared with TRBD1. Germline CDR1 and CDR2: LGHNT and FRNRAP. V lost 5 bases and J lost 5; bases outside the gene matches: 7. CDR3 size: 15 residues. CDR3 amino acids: CASGMGQGAKNEQYF. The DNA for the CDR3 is TGTGCTAGTGGTATGGGACAGGGGGCGAAGAACGAGCAGTACTTC.

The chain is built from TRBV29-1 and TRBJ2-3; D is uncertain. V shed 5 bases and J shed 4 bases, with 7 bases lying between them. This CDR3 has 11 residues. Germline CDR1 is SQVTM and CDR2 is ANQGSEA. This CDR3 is CSVTSADTQYF. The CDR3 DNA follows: TGCAGCGTTACGAGCGCAGATACGCAGTATTTT.

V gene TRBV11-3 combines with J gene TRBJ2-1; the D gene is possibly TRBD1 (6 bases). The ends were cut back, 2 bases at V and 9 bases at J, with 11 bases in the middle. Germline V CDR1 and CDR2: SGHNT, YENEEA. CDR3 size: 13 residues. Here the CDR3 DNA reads TGTGCCAGCAGCTTAACAGGGCCGACTGAGCAGTTCTTC. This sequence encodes CASSLTGPTEQFF.

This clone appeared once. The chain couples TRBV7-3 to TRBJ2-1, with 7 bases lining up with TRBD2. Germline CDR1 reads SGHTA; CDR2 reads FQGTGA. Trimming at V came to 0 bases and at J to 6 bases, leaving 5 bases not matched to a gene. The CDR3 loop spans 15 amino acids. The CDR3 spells CASSLTGGAGNEQFF. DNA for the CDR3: TGTGCCAGCAGCTTAACGGGAGGGGCAGGCAATGAGCAGTTCTTC.

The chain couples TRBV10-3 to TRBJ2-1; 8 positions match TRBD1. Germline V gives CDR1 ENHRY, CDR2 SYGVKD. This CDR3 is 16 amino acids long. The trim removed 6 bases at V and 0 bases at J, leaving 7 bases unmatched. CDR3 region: CAIRNPGGSSYNEQFF. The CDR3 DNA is TGTGCCATCAGGAACCCAGGGGGCAGCTCCTACAATGAGCAGTTCTTC.

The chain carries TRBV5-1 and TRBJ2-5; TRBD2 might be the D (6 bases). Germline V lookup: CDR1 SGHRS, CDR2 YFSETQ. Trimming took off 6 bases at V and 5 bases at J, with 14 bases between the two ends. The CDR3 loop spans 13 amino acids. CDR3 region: CASTRGWRETQYF. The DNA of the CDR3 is TGCGCCAGCACCCGGGGGTGGAGGGAGACCCAGTACTTC.

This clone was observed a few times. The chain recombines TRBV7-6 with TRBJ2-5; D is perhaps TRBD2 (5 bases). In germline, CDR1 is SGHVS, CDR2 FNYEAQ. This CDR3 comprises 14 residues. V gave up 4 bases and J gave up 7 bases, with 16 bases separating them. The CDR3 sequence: CASSYPAAAGTQYF. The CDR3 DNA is TGTGCCAGCAGCTACCCGGCCGCCGCGGGGACCCAGTACTTC.

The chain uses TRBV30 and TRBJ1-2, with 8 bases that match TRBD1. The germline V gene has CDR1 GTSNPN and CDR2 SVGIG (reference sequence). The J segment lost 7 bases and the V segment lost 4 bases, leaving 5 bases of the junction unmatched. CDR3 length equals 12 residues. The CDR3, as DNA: TGTGCCTGGAAAGGGACAGGCCTTGGCTACACCTTC. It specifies CAWKGTGLGYTF.

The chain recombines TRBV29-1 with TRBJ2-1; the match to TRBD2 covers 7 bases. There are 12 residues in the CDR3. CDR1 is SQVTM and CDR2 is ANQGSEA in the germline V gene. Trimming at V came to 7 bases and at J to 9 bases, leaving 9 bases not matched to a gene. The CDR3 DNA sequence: TGCAGCGGTGGACTAGTCTGGGCTGAGCAGTTCTTC. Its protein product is CSGGLVWAEQFF.

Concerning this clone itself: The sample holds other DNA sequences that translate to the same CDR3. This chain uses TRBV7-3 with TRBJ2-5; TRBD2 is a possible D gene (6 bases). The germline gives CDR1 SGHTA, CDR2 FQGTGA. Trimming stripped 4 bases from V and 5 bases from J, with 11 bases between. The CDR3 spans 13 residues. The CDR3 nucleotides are TGTGCCAGCAGCTCGGGGGTGGGGGAGACCCAGTACTTC. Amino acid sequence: CASSSGVGETQYF.

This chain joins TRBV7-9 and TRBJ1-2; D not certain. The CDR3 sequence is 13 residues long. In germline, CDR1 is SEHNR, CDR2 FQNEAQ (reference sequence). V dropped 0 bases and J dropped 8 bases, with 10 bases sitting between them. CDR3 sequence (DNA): TGTGCCAGCAGCTTAGCTGCAGGTCGGGGCTACACCTTC. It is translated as CASSLAAGRGYTF.

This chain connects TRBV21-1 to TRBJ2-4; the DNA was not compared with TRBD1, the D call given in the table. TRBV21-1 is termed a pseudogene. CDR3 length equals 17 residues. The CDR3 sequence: CASSKARTQGGKNIQYF. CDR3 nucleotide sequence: TGTGCCAGCAGCAAAGCTCGGACTCAAGGGGGCAAAAACATTCAGTACTTC.

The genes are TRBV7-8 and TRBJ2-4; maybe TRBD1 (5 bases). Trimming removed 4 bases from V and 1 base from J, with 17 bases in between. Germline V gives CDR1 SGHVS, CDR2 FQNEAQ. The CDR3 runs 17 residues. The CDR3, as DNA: TGTGCCAGCAGCTGGAATACAGGTCCCGGTGCCAAAAACATTCAGTACTTC. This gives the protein CASSWNTGPGAKNIQYF.

The CDR3 sequence is CASSLAEGQGARGYTF. The DNA of the CDR3 is TGTGCCAGCAGCTTAGCTGAGGGACAGGGGGCTCGGGGCTACACCTTC. The rearrangement uses TRBV7-9 and TRBJ1-2; 12 nucleotides agree with TRBD1. Unmatched junction bases numbered 7, after V lost 0 bases and J lost 8 bases. The CDR3 totals 16 residues. From germline, CDR1 is SEHNR and CDR2 FQNEAQ (reference sequence). The whole variable domain, remainder taken from reference TRBV7-9 and TRBJ1-2, is DTGVSQNPRHKITKRGQNVTFRCDPISEHNRLYWYRQTLGQGPEFLTYFQNEAQLEKSRLLSDRFSAERPKGSFSTLEIQRTEQGDSAMYLCASSLAEGQGARGYTFGSGTRLTVV.

Here the CDR3 DNA reads TGTGCCAGCAGCCACCGAGGGACAGGGAAGACCTACGAGCAGTACTTC. Its translation is CASSHRGTGKTYEQYF. The rearrangement links TRBV7-8 to TRBJ2-7, with 9 bases matching TRBD1. J gave up 2 bases and V 5 bases, and 10 bases lay outside the gene matches. Looked up from germline, CDR1 is SGHVS and CDR2 is FQNEAQ. The CDR3 is made up of 16 amino acids.

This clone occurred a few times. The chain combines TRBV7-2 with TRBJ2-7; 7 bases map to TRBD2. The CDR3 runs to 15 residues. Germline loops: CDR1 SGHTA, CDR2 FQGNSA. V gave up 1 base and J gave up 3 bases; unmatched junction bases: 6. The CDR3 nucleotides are TGTGCCAGCAGCTTAGAGGCGGGGGTATACTACGAGCAGTACTTC. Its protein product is CASSLEAGVYYEQYF.

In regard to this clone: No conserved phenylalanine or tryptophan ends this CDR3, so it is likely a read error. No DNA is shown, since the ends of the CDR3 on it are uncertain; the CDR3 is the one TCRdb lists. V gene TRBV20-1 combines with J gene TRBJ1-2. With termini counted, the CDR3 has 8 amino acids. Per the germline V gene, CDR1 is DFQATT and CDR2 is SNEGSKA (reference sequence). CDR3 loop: CSAPYGGI.

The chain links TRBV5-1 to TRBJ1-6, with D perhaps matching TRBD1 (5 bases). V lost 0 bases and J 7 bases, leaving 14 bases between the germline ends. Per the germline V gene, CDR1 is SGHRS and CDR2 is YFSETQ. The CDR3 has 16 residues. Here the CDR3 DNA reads TGCGCCAGCAGCTTGGGGGGGGAGGGAAGGAATTCACCCCTCCACTTT. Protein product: CASSLGGEGRNSPLHF.

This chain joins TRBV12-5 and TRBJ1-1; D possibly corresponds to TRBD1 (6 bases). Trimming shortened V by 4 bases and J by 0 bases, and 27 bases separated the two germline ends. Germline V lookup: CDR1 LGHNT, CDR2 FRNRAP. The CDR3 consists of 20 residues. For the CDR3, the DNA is TGTGCTAGTGGTTCCATCAACGACGGGACAACCGATCTTATGAACACTGAAGCTTTCTTT. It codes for CASGSINDGTTDLMNTEAFF.

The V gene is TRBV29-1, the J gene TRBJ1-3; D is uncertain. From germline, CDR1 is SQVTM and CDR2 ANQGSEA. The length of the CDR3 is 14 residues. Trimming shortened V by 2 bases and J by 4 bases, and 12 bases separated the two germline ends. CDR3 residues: CSVEWAHQGNTIYF. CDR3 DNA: TGCAGCGTTGAATGGGCTCACCAGGGAAACACCATATATTTT.

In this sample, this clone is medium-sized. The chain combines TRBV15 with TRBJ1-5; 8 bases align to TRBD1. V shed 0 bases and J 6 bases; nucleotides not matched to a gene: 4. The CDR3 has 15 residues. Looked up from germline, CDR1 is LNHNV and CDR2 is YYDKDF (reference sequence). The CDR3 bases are TGTGCCACCAGCAGAGAGGACAGGGAAGCTCAGCCCCAGCATTTT. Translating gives CATSREDREAQPQHF.

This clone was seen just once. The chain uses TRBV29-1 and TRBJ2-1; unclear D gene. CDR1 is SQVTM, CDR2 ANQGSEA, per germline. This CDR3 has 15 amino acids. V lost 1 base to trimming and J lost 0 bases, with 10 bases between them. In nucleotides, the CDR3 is TGCAGCGTTGAAGGCAGGATAAGCTCCTACAATGAGCAGTTCTTC. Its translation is CSVEGRISSYNEQFF.

This chain's CDR3 is CASRSGRGKTSTDTQYF. In DNA form, the CDR3 reads TGTGCCAGCAGATCGGGCAGGGGTAAAACTAGCACAGATACGCAGTATTTT. This chain joins TRBV2 and TRBJ2-3; weak D call: TRBD1 (6 bases). The CDR3 runs to 17 residues. Germline lookup yields CDR1 SNHLY and CDR2 FYNNEI. The ends were cut back, 6 bases at V and 0 bases at J, with 19 bases in the middle.

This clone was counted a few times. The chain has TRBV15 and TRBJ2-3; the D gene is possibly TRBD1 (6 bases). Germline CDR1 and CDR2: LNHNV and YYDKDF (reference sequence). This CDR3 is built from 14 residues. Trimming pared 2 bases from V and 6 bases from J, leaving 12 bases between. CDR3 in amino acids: CATSRQQGRDTQYF. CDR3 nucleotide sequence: TGTGCCACCAGCAGACAACAGGGTAGGGATACGCAGTATTTT.

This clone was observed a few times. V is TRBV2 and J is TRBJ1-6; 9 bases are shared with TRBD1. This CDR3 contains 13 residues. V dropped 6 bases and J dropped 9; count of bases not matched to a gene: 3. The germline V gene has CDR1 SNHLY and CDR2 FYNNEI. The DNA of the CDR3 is TGTGCCAGCAGATGGACAGGGGTTTCACCCCTCCACTTT. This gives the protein CASRWTGVSPLHF.

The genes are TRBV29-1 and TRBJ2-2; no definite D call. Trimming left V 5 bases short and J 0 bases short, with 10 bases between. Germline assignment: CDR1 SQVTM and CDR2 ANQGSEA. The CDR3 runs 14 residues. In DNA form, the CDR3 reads TGCAGCGTTCCGCGGAGCTCGAACACCGGGGAGCTGTTTTTT. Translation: CSVPRSSNTGELFF.